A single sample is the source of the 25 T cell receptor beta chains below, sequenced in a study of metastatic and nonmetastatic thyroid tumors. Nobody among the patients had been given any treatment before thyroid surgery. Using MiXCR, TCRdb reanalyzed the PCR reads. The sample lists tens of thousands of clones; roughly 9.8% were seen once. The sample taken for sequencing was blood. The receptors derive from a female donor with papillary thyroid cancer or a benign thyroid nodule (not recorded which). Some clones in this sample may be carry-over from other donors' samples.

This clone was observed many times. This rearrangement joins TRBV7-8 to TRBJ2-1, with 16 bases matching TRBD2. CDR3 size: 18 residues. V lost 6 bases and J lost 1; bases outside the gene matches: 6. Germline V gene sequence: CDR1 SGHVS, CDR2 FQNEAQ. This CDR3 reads CASSHGTSGRGSYNEQFF. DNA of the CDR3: TGTGCCAGCAGTCATGGGACTAGCGGGAGGGGGTCCTACAATGAGCAGTTCTTC.

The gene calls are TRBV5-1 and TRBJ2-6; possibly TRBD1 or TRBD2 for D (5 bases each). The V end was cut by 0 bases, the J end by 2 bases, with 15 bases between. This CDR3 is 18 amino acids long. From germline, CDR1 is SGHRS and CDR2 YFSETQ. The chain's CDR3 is CASSLVVAGTPGANVLTF. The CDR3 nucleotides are TGCGCCAGCAGCTTGGTTGTTGCAGGGACCCCTGGGGCCAACGTCCTGACTTTC.

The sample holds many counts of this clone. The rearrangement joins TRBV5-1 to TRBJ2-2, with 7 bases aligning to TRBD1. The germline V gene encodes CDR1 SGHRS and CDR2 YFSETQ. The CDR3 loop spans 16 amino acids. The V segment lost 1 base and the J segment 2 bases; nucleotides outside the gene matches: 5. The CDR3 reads CASSLTRDSNTGELFF. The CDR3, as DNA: TGCGCCAGCAGCTTGACCCGGGACAGTAACACCGGGGAGCTGTTTTTT.

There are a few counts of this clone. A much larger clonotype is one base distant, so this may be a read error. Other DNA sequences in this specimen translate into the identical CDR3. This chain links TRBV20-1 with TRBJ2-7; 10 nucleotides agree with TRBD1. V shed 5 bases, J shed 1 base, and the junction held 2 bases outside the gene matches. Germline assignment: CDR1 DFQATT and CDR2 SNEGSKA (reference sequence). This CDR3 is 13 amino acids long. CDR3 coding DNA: TGCAGTGCTCGGACAGGGGGATCCTACGAGCAGTACTTC. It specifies CSARTGGSYEQYF.

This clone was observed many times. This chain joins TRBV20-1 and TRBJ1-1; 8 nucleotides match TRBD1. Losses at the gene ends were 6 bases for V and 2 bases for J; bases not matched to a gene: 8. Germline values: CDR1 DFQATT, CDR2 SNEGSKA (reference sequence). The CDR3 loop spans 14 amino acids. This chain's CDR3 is CSASRTGSNTEAFF. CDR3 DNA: TGCAGTGCCTCCAGGACAGGGTCCAACACTGAAGCTTTCTTT.

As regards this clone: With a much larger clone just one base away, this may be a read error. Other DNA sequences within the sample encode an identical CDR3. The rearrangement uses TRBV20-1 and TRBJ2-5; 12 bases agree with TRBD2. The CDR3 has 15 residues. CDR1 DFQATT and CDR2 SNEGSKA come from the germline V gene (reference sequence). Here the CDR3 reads CSDSRTSGKEETQYF. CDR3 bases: TGCAGCGACTCAAGGACTAGCGGGAAAGAAGAGACCCAGTACTTC.

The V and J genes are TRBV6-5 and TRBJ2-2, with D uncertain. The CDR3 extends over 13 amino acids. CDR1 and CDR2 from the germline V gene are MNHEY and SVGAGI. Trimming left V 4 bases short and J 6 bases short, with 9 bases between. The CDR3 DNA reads TGTGCCAGCAGTTGGGCAGTACCCGGGGAGCTGTTTTTT. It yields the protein CASSWAVPGELFF.

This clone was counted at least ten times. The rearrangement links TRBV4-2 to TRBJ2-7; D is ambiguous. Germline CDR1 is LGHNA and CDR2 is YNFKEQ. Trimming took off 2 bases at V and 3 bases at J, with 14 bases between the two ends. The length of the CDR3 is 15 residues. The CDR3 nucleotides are TGTGCCAGCAGCCAAATCCTCAGACAAAGCTACGAGCAGTACTTC. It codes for CASSQILRQSYEQYF.

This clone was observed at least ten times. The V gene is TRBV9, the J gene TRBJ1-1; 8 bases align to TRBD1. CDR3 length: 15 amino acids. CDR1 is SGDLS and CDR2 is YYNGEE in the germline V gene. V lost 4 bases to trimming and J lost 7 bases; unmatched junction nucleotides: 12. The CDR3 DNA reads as TGTGCCAGCAGCCCCCGCACGACAGGGGACAGTGAAGCTTTCTTT. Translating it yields CASSPRTTGDSEAFF.

This chain's CDR3 is CASSLEGGGYEQYF. CDR3 nucleotides: TGTGCCAGCAGCCTCGAAGGTGGGGGCTACGAGCAGTACTTC. The gene calls are TRBV7-9 and TRBJ2-7; D is tentatively TRBD1 or TRBD2 (5 bases each). V was pared by 5 bases and J by 3 bases, with 14 bases between. CDR1 is SEHNR, CDR2 FQNEAQ, per germline (reference sequence). This CDR3 region has 14 residues.

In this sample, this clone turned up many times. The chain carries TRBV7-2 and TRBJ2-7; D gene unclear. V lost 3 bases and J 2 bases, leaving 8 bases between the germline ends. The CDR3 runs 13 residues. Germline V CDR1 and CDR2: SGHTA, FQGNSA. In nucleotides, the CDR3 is TGTGCCAGCAGCTTCTATGGGACCTACGAGCAGTACTTC. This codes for CASSFYGTYEQYF. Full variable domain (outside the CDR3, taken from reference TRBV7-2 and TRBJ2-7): GAGVSQSPSNKVTEKGKDVELRCDPISGHTALYWYRQSLGQGLEFLIYFQGNSAPDKSGLPSDRFSAERTGGSVSTLTIQRTQQEDSAVYLCASSFYGTYEQYFGPGTRLTVT.

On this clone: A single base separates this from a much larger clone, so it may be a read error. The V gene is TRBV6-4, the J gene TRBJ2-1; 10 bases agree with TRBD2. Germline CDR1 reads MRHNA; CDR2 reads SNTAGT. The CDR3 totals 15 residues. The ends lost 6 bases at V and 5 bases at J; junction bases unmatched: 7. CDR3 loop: CASRASGGLNNEQFF. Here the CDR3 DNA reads TGTGCCAGCAGGGCTAGCGGGGGCCTTAACAATGAGCAGTTCTTC.

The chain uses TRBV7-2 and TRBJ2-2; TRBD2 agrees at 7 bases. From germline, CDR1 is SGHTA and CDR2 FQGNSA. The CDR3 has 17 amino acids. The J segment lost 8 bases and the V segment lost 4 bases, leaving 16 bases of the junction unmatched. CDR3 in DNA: TGTGCCAGCAGCTCCATCGCTAGGCTAGCGGCCACTGGGGAGCTGTTTTTT. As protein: CASSSIARLAATGELFF.

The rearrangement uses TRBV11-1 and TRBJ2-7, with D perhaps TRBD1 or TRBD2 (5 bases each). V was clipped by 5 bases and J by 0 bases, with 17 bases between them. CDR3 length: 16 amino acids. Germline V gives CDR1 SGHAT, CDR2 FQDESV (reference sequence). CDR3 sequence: CASSPTGRRSSYEQYF. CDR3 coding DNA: TGTGCCAGCAGCCCGACGGGGCGCAGAAGCTCCTACGAGCAGTACTTC. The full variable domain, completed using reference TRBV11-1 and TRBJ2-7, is EAEVAQSPRYKITEKSQAVAFWCDPISGHATLYWYRQILGQGPELLVQFQDESVVDDSQLPKDRFSAERLKGVDSTLKIQPAELGDSAMYLCASSPTGRRSSYEQYFGPGTRLTVT.

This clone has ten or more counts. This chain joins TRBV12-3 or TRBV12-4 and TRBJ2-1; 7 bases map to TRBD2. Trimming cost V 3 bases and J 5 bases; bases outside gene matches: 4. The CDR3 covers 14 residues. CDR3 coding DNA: TGTGCCAGCAGTTTGTCTAGCGGCCACAATGAGCAGTTCTTC. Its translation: CASSLSSGHNEQFF.

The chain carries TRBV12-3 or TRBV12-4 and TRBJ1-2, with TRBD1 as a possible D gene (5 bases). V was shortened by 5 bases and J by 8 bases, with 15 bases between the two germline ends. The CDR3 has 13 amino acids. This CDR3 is CASSPRGWKGYTF. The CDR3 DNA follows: TGTGCCAGCAGTCCCCGGGGCTGGAAGGGCTACACCTTC.

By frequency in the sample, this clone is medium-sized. In DNA, the CDR3 is TGTGCCATAAACTATTCCTACGAGCAGTACTTC. Translated, it gives CAINYSYEQYF. This chain links TRBV6-8 with TRBJ2-7; no definite D call. Looked up from germline, CDR1 is MNHGY and CDR2 is SAAAGT. CDR3 length: 11 amino acids. Trimming took 10 bases from V and 1 from J, leaving 8 bases between them.

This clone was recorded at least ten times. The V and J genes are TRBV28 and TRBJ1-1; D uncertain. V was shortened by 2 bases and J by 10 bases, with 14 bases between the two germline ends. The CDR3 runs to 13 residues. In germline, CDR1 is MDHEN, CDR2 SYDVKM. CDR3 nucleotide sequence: TGTGCCAGCAGTTTAGGTACCGGGGTAGGAGCTTTCTTT. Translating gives CASSLGTGVGAFF.

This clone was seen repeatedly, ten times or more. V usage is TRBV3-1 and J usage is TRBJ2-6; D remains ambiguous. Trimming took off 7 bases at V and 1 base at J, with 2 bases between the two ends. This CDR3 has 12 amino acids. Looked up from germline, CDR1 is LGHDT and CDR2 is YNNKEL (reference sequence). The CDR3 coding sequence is TGTGCCAGCACTTCTGGGGCCAACGTCCTGACTTTC. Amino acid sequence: CASTSGANVLTF.

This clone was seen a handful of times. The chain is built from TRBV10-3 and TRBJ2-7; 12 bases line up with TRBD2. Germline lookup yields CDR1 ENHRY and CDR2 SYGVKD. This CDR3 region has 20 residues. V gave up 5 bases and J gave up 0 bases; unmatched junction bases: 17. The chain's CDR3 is CAISTPLGASGRESSYEQYF. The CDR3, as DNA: TGTGCCATCAGTACCCCCTTAGGGGCTAGCGGGAGGGAGAGCTCCTACGAGCAGTACTTC.

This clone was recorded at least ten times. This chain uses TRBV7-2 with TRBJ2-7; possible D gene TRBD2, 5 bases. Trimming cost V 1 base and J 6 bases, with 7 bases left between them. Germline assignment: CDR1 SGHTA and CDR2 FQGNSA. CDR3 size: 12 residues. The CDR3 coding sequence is TGTGCCAGCAGCTTAGTGGGAGTCGAGCAGTACTTC. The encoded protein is CASSLVGVEQYF.

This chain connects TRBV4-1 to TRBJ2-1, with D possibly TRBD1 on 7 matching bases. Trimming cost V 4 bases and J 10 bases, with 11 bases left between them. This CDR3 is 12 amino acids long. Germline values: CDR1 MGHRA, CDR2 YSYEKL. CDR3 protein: CASSPGGREQFF. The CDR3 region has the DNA TGCGCCAGCAGCCCAGGGGGGCGGGAGCAGTTCTTC.

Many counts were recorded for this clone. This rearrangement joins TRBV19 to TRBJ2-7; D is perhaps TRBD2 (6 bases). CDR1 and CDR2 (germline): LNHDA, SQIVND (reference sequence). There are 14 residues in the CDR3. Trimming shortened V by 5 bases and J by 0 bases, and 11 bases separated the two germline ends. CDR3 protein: CASSSSGYSYEQYF. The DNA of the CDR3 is TGTGCCAGTAGTTCGAGCGGGTACTCCTACGAGCAGTACTTC.

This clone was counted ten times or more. CDR3 residues: CASSLGAGTGVRRYGYTF. CDR3 nucleotides: TGTGCCAGCAGCTTAGGGGCGGGGACAGGGGTTCGTCGCTATGGCTACACCTTC. The chain employs TRBV11-3 and TRBJ1-2; TRBD1 aligns across 10 bases. With 1 base clipped from V and 4 bases from J, the junction kept 12 bases outside the gene matches. Germline CDR1 reads SGHNT; CDR2 reads YENEEA. This CDR3 is 18 amino acids long.

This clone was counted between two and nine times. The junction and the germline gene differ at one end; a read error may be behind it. The CDR3 sequence: CAGSSRTGGHQPQHF. CDR3 sequence (DNA): TGTGCCGGCAGCTCCAGGACAGGGGGACATCAGCCCCAGCATTTT. This chain connects TRBV12-3 or TRBV12-4 to TRBJ1-5; the match to TRBD1 covers 10 bases. The CDR3 is 15 amino acids.